This is a list of T cell receptor beta chains from one sample in a study of blood T cell repertoires in COVID-19. Generated by immunoSEQ multiplex PCR, the TCRdb table keeps only in-frame clones and is missing some. Of some 200,000 clones in the sample, roughly 80% were seen once. The sample taken for sequencing was peripheral blood. The receptor source for this set is a woman aged 55-75 years with acute or convalescent COVID-19. Both conserved end residues are trimmed from each CDR3. The order of the fields is V gene, J gene, CDR3 protein.

V: TRBV24-1; J: TRBJ1-1; CDR3: ATSASGGSPEAF
V: TRBV5-4; J: TRBJ2-5; CDR3: ASSATLGGGGETQY
V: TRBV6-2/TRBV6-3; J: TRBJ2-7; CDR3: ASSYPRQGINYEQY
V: TRBV3-1/TRBV3-2; J: TRBJ2-1; CDR3: ASSQDRGGWVWNEQF
V: TRBV6-5; J: TRBJ2-7; CDR3: ASSPRWDRAYEQY
V: TRBV28; J: TRBJ1-6; CDR3: ASSFGGPLLSPLH
V: TRBV4-1; J: TRBJ2-3; CDR3: ASSQDPSGGTDTQY
V: TRBV10-3; J: TRBJ2-7; CDR3: AISDPDSNYEQY
V: TRBV9; J: TRBJ2-5; CDR3: ASSLSGGATGSETQY
V: TRBV19; J: TRBJ1-1; CDR3: ASSIDLLNTEAF
V: TRBV6-4; J: TRBJ1-1; CDR3: ASRGRDSNTEAF
V: TRBV10-3; J: TRBJ1-1; CDR3: AISRQGSNTEAF
V: TRBV18; J: TRBJ1-1; CDR3: ASSPGPHNPQAF
V: TRBV15; J: TRBJ1-6; CDR3: ATSKQGTAPLH
V: TRBV3-1/TRBV3-2; J: TRBJ1-2; CDR3: ASSQGTVSNGYT
V: TRBV6-1; J: TRBJ2-7; CDR3: ASSGLLGLAAYEQY
V: TRBV2; J: TRBJ1-1; CDR3: ASSEPGQLNTEAF
V: TRBV19; J: TRBJ1-6; CDR3: ASGHRTNSPLH
V: TRBV3-1/TRBV3-2; J: TRBJ2-3; CDR3: ASSQGGITDTQY
V: TRBV19; J: TRBJ1-2; CDR3: ASSETGGRGYT
V: TRBV3-1/TRBV3-2; J: TRBJ2-1; CDR3: ASSQTGDEQF